The clone carrying this TCR beta chain was counted ten times or more. Its antigen is unknown. The germline gene is not matched at one end of the junction; a read error may be the cause. Moderately to severely active ophthalmopathy under 3 months, CAS at least 3, NOSPECS at least 4. The diagnosis combined clinical symptoms, thyroxine, TRAb, thyroid ultrasound and orbital computed tomography scans. The CDR3 contains 13 residues. CDR1 MNHEY and CDR2 SMNVEV come from the germline V gene (reference sequence). The sample comes from a study of Graves' ophthalmopathy and Graves' hyperthyroidism. Regarding the study as a whole: Between ophthalmopathy and stable hyperthyroidism, a 13-signature model drew a separation with 87.88% sensitivity and just under 83% specificity.

CDR3 regions of TCR beta were amplified from RNA transcripts. First-round RT-PCR employed HTBI primers, with a second-round multiplex PCR after it. MiXCR was run by TCRdb on the multiplex PCR reads, yielding one entry per CDR3 protein. The sample lists around 170,000 distinct CDR3 sequences; 30% to 45% were seen once. The chain joins TRBV27 to TRBJ1-1; D unresolved. The sequence was obtained from a woman between 40 and 55 years old with Graves' ophthalmopathy. The specimen sequenced was peripheral blood. This chain's CDR3 is CASSLQENAEAFF. DNA of the CDR3: TGTGCCAGCAGTTTGCAGGAGAACGCTGAAGCTTTCTTT.